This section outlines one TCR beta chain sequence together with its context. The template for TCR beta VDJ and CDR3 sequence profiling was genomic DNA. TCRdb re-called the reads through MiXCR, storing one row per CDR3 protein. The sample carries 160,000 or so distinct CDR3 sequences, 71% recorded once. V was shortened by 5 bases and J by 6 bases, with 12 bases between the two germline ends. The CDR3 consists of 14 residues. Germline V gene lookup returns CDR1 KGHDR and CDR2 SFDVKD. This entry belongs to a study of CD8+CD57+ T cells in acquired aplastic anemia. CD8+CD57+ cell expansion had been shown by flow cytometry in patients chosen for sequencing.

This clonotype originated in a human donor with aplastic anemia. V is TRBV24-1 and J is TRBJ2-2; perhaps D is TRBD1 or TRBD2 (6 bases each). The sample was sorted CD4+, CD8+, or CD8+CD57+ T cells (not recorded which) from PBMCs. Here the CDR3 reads CATSVQGLAGELFF. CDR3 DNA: TGTGCCACCAGTGTACAGGGACTGGCCGGGGAGCTGTTTTTT.